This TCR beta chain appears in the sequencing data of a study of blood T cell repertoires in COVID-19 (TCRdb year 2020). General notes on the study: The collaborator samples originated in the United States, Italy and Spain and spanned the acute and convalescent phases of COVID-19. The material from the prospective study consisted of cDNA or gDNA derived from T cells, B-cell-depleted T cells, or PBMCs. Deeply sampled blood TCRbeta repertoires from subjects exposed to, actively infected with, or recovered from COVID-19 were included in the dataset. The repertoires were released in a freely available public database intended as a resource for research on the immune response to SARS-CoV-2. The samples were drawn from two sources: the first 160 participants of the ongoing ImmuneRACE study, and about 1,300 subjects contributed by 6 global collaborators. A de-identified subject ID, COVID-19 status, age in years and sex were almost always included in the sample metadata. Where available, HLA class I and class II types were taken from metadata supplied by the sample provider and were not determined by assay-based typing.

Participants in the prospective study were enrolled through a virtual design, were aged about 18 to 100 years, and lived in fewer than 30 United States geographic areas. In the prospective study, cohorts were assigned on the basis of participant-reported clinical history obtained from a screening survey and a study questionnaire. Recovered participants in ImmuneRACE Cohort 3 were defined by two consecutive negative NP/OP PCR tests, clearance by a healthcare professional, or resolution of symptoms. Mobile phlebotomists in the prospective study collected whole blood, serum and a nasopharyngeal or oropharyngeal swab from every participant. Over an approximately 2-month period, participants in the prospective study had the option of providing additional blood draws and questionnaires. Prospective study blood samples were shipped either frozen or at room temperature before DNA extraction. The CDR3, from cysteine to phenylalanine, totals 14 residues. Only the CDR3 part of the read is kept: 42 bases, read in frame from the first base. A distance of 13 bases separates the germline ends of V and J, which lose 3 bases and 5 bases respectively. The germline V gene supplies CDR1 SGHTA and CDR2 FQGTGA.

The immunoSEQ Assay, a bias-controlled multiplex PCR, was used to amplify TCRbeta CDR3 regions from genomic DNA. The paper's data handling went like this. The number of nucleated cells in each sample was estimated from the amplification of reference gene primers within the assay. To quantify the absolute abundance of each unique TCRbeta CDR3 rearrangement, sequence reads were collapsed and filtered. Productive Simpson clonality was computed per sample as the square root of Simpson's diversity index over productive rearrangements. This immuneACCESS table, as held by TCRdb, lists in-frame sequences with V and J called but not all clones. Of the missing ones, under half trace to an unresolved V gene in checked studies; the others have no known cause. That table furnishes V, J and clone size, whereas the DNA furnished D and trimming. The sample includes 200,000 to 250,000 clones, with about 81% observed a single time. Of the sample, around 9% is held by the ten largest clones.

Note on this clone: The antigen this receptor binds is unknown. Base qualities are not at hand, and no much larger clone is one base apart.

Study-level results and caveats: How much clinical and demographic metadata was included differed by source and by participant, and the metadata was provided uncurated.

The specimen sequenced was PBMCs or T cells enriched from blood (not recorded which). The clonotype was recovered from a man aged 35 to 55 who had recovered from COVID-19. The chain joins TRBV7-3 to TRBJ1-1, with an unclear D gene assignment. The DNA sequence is TGTGCCAGCAGCTTGAGAGGGTACGTAACTGAAGCTTTCTTT. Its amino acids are CASSLRGYVTEAFF.